The entry that follows covers one T cell receptor (beta chain) sequence. Antigen specificity is unknown. TCRbeta library preparation incorporated unique molecular identifiers. From the PCR reads, TCRdb called clonotypes with MiXCR, one entry per CDR3 protein. The sample holds under 250,000 distinct CDR3 sequences; roughly 25% are singletons and the top ten take about 4.8%. This sample is drawn from a study of T-cell reconstitution after alpha-beta-depleted transplantation in children. Findings and caveats of the study: Elevated TCRbeta diversity at day 60 was traced, in some patients, to surviving recipient T cells and thymic progenitors.

After removal of 4 bases from V and 2 bases from J, the junction contained 7 bases not matched to a gene. Germline values: CDR1 SGDLS, CDR2 YYNGEE. The CDR3 has 16 amino acids. The chain recombines TRBV9 with TRBJ2-5; TRBD1 agrees at 11 bases. The sample consisted of PBMCs, mostly from graft donor cells, taken 360 days after TCRalphabeta/CD19-depleted stem cell transplant. This receptor was identified in a female patient between 2 and 10 years old who had a stem cell transplant for congenital amegakaryocytic thrombocytopenia, so the T cells may come from the graft donor. The CDR3: CASSPWDRGSQETQYF. CDR3 in DNA: TGTGCCAGCAGCCCCTGGGACAGGGGGAGTCAAGAGACCCAGTACTTC.